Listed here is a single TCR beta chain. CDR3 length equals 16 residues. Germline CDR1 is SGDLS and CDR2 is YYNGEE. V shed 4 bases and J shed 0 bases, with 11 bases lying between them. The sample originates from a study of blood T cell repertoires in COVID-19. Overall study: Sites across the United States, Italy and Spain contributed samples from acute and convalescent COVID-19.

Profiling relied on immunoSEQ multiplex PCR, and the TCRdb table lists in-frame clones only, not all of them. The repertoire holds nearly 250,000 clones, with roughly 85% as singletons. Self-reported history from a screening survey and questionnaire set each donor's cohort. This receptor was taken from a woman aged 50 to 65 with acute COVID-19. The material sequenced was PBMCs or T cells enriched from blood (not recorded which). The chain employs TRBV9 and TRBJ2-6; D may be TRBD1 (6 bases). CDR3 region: CASSLGTSSGANVLTF. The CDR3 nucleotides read TGTGCCAGCAGCTTGGGGACAAGCTCTGGGGCCAACGTCCTGACTTTC.